This TCR beta chain was sequenced during a study of CD4 T cells in relation to SARS-CoV-2 and coronaviruses. General study points: This crossreactivity analysis covered spike protein alone, no other viral proteins.

The CDR3 loop spans 15 amino acids. Germline values: CDR1 SGHTA, CDR2 FQGNSA. V lost 6 bases and J lost 1, with 14 bases in between. CD4+ T cells from unexposed donors were obtained before the COVID-19 pandemic (2011-2018). The cells were cultured for approximately ten days before CD4+ T cells were isolated. Unexposed-donor CD4+ T cells were probed with SARS-CoV-2 S/N and four cold-coronavirus spikes, cells permitting. Produced via immunoSEQ multiplex PCR; TCRdb's table is partial and in-frame only. Here the sample spans 29,000 or so clones, 78% being singletons. As to this clone: Its specificity is not known.

Sample: CD4+ T cells from PBMCs, cultured in vitro. The chain carries TRBV7-2 and TRBJ2-3, with unresolved D. The TCR comes from a human donor in good health. The CDR3 reads CASSPGLGGTDTQYF. CDR3 bases: TGTGCCAGCAGTCCGGGTCTTGGGGGCACAGATACGCAGTATTTT.